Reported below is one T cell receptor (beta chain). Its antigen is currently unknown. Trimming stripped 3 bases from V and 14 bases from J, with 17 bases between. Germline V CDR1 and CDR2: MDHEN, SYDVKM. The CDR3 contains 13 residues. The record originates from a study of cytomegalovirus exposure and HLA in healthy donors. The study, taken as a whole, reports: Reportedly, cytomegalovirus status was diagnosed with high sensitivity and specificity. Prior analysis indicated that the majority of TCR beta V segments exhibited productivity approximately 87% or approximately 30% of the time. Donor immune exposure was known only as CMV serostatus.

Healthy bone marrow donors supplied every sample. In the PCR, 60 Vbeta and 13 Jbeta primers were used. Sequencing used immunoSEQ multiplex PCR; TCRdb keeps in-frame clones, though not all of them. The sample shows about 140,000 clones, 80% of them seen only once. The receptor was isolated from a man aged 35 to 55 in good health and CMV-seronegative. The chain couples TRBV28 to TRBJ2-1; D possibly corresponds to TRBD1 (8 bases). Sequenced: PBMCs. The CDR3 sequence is CASSLSLQGGKFF. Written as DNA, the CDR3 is TGTGCCAGCAGTTTGTCATTACAGGGGGGGAAGTTCTTC.